This TCR beta chain was obtained from a study of CD8 T cells in Susac syndrome. Reverse transcription of 0.5 to 1 ug RNA was performed with random hexamers. TCR beta CDR3 was amplified by immunoSEQ covering 54 Vbeta and 13 Jbeta. TCRdb used MiXCR to reprocess the immunoSEQ multiplex PCR reads, holding one entry per CDR3 protein. This table holds around 230,000 distinct CDR3 sequences, about 95% found once. The CDR3 has 14 residues. Trimming removed 6 bases at V and 6 bases at J, with 16 bases between. The T cells that were sequenced for TCR beta were CD8+ and CD4+ cells from blood. Treatment-naive patients with stable or active relapsing-remitting disease served as multiple sclerosis controls. TEMRA cells were enriched by FACS, and CD4+ and CD8+ T cells were negatively isolated.

This clonotype was obtained from a human donor with multiple sclerosis. The chain is built from TRBV12-3 or TRBV12-4 and TRBJ2-3; D ambiguous. Material for sequencing was CD4+ T cells from PBMCs. As DNA, the CDR3 is TGTGCCAGCAGCTCCCTAGGTTTTATGGATACGCAGTATTTT. It translates to CASSSLGFMDTQYF.